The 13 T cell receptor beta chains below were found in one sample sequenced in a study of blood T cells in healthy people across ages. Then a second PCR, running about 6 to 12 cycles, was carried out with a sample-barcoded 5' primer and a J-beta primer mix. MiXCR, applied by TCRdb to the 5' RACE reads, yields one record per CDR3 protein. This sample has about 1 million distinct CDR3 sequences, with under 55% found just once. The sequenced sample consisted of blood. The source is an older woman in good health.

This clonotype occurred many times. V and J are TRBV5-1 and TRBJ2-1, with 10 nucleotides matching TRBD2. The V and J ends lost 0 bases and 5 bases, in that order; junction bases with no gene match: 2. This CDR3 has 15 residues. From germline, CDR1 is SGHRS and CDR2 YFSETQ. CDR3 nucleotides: TGCGCCAGCAGCTTGGAACTAGCGGGAAACAATGAGCAGTTCTTC. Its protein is CASSLELAGNNEQFF.

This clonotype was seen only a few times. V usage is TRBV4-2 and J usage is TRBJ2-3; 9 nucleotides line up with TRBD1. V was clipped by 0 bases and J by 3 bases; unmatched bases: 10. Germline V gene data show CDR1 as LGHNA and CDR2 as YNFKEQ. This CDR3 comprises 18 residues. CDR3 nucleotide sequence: TGTGCCAGCAGCCAAGATCCCCCTGACAGGGGGGAAACAGATACGCAGTATTTT. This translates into CASSQDPPDRGETDTQYF.

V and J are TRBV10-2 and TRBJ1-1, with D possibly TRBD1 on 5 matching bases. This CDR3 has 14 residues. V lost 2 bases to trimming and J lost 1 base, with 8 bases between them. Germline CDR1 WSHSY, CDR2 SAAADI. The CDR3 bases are TGCGCCAGCAGTGAGGCAGGGCAGAACACTGAAGCTTTCTTT. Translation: CASSEAGQNTEAFF.

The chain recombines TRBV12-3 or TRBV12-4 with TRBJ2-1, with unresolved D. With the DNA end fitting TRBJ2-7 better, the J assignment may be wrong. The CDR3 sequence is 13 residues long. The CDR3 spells CASSLASYNEQYF. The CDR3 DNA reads TGTGCCAGCAGTCTGGCCTCCTACAATGAGCAGTACTTC.

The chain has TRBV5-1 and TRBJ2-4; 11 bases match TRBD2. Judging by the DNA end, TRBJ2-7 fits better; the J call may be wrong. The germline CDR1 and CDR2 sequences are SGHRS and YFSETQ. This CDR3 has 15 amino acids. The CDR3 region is CASSSGLAAVYEQYF. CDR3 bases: TGCGCCAGCAGCTCGGGACTAGCGGCCGTCTACGAGCAGTACTTC.

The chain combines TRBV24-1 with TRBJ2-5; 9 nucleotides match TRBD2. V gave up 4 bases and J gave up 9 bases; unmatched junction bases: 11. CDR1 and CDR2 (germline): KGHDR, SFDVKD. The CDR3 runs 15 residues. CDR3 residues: CATSDPGTSSEAQYF. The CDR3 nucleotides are TGTGCCACCAGTGACCCCGGGACTAGCTCTGAGGCCCAGTACTTC.

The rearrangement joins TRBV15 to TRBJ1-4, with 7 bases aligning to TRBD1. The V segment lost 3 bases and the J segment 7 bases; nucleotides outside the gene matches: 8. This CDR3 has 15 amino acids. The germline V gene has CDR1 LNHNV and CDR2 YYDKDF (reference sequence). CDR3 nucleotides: TGTGCCACCAGCAGGGAAAGGGGACAGTCTGAAAAACTGTTTTTT. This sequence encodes CATSRERGQSEKLFF. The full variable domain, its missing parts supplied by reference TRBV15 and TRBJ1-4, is DAMVIQNPRYQVTQFGKPVTLSCSQTLNHNVMYWYQQKSSQAPKLLFHYYDKDFNNEADTPDNFQSRRPNTSFCFLDIRSPGLGDTAMYLCATSRERGQSEKLFFGSGTQLSVL.

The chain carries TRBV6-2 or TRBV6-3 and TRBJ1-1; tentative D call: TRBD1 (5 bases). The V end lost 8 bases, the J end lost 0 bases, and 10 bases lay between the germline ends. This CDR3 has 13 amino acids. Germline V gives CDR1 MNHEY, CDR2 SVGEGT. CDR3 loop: CASLLGLNTEAFF. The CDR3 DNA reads TGTGCCAGCCTCTTGGGGCTGAACACTGAAGCTTTCTTT.

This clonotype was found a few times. In DNA form, the CDR3 reads TGCAGTGCTCTCCGGGACAGGGTCCAGGGCGAGCAGTACTTC. It codes for CSALRDRVQGEQYF. This chain uses TRBV20-1 with TRBJ2-7; 9 nucleotides align to TRBD1. The germline CDR1 and CDR2 sequences are DFQATT and SNEGSKA (reference sequence). Trimming removed 5 bases from V and 6 bases from J; junction bases left unmatched: 11. This CDR3 contains 14 residues.

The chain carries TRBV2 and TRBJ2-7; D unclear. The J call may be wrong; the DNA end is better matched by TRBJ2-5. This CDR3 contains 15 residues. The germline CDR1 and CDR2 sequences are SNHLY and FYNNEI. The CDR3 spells CASSEPARRGETQYF. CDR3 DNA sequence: TGTGCCAGCAGTGAACCCGCCCGGAGAGGAGAGACCCAGTACTTC.

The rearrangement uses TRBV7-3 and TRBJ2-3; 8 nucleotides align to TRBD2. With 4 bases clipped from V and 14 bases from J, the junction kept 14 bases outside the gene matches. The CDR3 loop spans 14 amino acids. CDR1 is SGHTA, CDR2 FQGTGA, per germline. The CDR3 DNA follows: TGTGCCAGCAGCTCCACTCATTACGGGAGGGCCATGTATTTT. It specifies CASSSTHYGRAMYF.

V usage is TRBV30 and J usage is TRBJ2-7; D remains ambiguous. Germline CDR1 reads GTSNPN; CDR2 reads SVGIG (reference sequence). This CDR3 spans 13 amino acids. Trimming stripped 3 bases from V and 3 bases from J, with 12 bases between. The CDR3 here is CAWRGSGNYEQYF. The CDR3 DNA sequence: TGTGCCTGGAGAGGTTCAGGAAACTACGAGCAGTACTTC.

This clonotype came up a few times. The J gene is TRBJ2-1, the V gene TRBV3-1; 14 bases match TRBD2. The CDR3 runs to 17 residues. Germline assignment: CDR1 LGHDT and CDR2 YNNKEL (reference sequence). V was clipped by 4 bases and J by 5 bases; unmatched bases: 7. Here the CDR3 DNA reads TGTGCCAGCAGCCGATCGACTAGCGGGAGGGCCGACAATGAGCAGTTCTTC. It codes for CASSRSTSGRADNEQFF.